Included here is one T cell receptor (beta chain) sequence, with context. As originally analysed: Reference gene primer amplification yielded estimated nucleated cell counts. Clones were sequenced by immunoSEQ multiplex PCR, and TCRdb holds only the in-frame ones, with some missing. V and J calls and clone size are copied from that table; D and trimming were computed from the DNA. The sample carries about 150,000 clones, roughly four fifths recorded once. This specimen comes from a study of blood T cell repertoires in COVID-19. In the study overall: The United States, Italy and Spain were the sources of the acute and convalescent COVID-19 samples. PBMCs, B-cell-depleted T cells, or T cells provided the cDNA or gDNA that made up the material.

This CDR3 comprises 12 residues. Between the trimmed V and J ends, which lost 6 bases and 8 bases, there was a span of 8 bases. Germline lookup yields CDR1 MNHEY and CDR2 SVGAGI. This receptor was identified in a human donor with acute or convalescent COVID-19. The donor label of this sample is uncertain. The chain combines TRBV6-5 with TRBJ1-6; the D gene is possibly TRBD1 (5 bases). What was sequenced was peripheral blood. Here the CDR3 reads CASRSGDSPLHF. The CDR3 DNA reads TGTGCCAGCAGGTCGGGGGATTCACCCCTCCACTTT.